This record concerns one T cell receptor beta chain sequence. Its antigen remains unknown. An Oncomine TCR Beta short-read assay was used to sequence the DNA from cultured CD4+ T cells. TCRdb redid the calling of the PCR reads with MiXCR, one entry per CDR3 protein. The profile shows about 6,600 distinct CDR3 sequences, 29% of them singletons. The data were taken from a study of vaccination and CD4 T cells after COVID-19. Described treatment: 10-day PBMC culture with coronavirus spike peptide pools or control peptides (ViraFEST assay). Researchers collected the unexposed donor's CD4+ T cells before the COVID-19 pandemic (2011-2018). TCR sequencing followed the expansion of antigen-specific T cells with peptide pools in ViraFEST. The CDR3 sequence is 16 residues long. Germline lookup yields CDR1 MNHEY and CDR2 SVGAGI. J was trimmed by 10 bases and V by 3 bases; bases with no gene match: 17.

Sample: CD4+ T cells from blood, cultured in vitro. This TCR was recovered from a human donor in good health. The chain employs TRBV6-5 and TRBJ1-1, with 7 bases aligning to TRBD1. CDR3 nucleotide sequence: TGTGCCAGCAGTTATCTACAGGGGTCTGAGGGGCGTTTAGCTTTCTTT. As protein: CASSYLQGSEGRLAFF.